The entry that follows covers one T cell receptor beta chain sequence. This sample is drawn from a study of blood T cell repertoires in COVID-19. Across the study: PBMCs, B-cell-depleted T cells, or T cells were the source of the cDNA or gDNA that made up the material.

This CDR3 is 11 amino acids long. V was pared by 4 bases and J by 7 bases, with 8 bases between. The V gene's germline CDR1 is MDHEN and CDR2 SYDVKM. Methods used by the authors: Amplified reference gene primers provided the basis for estimating nucleated cell counts. Generated by immunoSEQ multiplex PCR, the TCRdb table keeps only in-frame clones and is missing some. The DNA gave D and trimming, while V, J and clone size come from that table. The sample shows some 300,000 clones, around 88% of them seen only once. This clonotype originated in a woman aged 25 to 39 who had recovered from COVID-19. The chain uses TRBV28 and TRBJ2-7; D is unclear. Sample: peripheral blood. The CDR3 loop is CASSSSFEQYF. CDR3 DNA: TGTGCCAGCAGTTCCTCTTTTGAGCAGTACTTC.